This T cell receptor (beta chain) was identified during a study of blood T cells in healthy people across ages. V was clipped by 8 bases and J by 4 bases, with 20 bases between them. The CDR3 consists of 15 residues. A second 7 to 11 cycle PCR used barcoded and J-beta primers. TCRdb independently ran MiXCR on the 5' RACE reads; one entry per CDR3 protein. The sample records around 790,000 distinct CDR3 sequences, around 45% being singletons. Material: blood. The source is a man in his sixties in good health. J is TRBJ1-2 and V is TRBV12-3 or TRBV12-4; D unresolved. CDR3 coding DNA: TGTGCCAGCGGTTCAGCTCAGGTGGAATTCTATGGCTACACCTTC. Amino acid sequence: CASGSAQVEFYGYTF.